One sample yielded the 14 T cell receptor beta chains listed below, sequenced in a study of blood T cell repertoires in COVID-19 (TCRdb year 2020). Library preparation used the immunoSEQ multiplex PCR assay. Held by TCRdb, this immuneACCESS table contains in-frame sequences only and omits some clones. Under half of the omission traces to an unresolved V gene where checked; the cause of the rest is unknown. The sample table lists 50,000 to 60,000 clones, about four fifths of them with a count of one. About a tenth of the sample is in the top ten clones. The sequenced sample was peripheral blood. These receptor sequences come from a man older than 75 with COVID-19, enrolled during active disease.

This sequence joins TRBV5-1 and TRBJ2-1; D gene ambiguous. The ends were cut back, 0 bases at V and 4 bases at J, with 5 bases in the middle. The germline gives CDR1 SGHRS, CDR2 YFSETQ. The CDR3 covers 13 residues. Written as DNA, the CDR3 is TGCGCCAGCAGCTTGGACAGTTACAATGAGCAGTTCTTC. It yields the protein CASSLDSYNEQFF.

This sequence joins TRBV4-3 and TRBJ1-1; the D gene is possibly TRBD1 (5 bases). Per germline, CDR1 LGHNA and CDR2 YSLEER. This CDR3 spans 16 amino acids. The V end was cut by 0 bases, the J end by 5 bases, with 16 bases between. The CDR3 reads CASSQDWQGGGTEAFF. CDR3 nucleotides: TGCGCCAGCAGCCAAGATTGGCAGGGAGGAGGTACTGAAGCTTTCTTT.

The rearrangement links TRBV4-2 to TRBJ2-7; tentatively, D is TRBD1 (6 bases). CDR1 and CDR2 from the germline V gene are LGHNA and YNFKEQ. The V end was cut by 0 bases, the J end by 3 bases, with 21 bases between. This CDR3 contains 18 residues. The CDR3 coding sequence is TGTGCCAGCAGCCAAGATTTGTCAGGGGCCCCGACCTTCTACGAGCAGTACTTC. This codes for CASSQDLSGAPTFYEQYF.

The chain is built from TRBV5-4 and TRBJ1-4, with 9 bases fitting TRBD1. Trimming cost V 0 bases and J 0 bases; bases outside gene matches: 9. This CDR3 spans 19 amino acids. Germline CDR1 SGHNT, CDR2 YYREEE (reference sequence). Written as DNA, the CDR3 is TGTGCCAGCAGCTTGGGTGGACAGGGGCCATCCGCAACTAATGAAAAACTGTTTTTT. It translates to CASSLGGQGPSATNEKLFF.

Written as DNA, the CDR3 is TGTGCCAGCAGCCCCGGGACTAGCGGGAGAGGGACCGGGGAGCTGTTTTTT. Translation gives CASSPGTSGRGTGELFF. The rearrangement joins TRBV5-4 to TRBJ2-2, with 14 bases fitting TRBD2. This CDR3 has 17 residues. Germline values: CDR1 SGHNT, CDR2 YYREEE (reference sequence). V trimming: 4 bases; J trimming: 5 bases; junction bases outside the gene matches: 7.

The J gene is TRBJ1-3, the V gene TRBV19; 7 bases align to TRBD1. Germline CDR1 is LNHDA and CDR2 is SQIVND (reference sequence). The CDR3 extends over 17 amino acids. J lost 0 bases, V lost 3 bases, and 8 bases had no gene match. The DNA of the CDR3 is TGTGCCAGTAGTATCAATACAGGGGCGAGCTCTGGAAACACCATATATTTT. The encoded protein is CASSINTGASSGNTIYF.

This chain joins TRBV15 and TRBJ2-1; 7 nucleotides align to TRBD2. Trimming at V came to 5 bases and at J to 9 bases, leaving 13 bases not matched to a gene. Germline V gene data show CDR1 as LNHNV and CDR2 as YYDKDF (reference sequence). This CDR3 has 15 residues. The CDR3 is CATSLRTRPASEQFF. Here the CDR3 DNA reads TGTGCCACCAGCTTACGGACTAGGCCGGCGTCTGAGCAGTTCTTC.

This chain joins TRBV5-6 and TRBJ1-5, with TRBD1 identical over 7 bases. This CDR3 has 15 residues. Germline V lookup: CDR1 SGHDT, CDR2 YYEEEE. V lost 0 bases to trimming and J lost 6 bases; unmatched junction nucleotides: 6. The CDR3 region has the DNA TGTGCCAGCAGCTTGGCAGGGGGTCACGGTCAGCCCCAGCATTTT. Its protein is CASSLAGGHGQPQHF.

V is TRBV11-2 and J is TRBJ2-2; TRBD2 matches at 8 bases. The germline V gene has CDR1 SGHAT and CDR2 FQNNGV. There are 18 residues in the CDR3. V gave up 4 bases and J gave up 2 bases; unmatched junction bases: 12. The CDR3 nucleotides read TGTGCCAGCAGCTCCTACCTCGGGACTAGGGAAAACACCGGGGAGCTGTTTTTT. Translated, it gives CASSSYLGTRENTGELFF.

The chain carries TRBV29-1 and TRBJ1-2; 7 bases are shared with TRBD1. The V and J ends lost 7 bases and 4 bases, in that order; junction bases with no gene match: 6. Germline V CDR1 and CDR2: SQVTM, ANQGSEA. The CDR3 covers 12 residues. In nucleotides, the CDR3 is TGCAGCGCCGAAGGGGACAGCTATGGCTACACCTTC. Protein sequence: CSAEGDSYGYTF.

CDR3 bases: TGCGCCAGCAGCCAGGAGGCCGTACGGACAGTGGGGGAAAACTATGGCTACACCTTC. Protein product: CASSQEAVRTVGENYGYTF. V and J are TRBV4-3 and TRBJ1-2; D may be TRBD1 (6 bases). Germline V lookup: CDR1 LGHNA, CDR2 YSLEER. The ends were cut back, 3 bases at V and 2 bases at J, with 25 bases in the middle. The CDR3 sequence is 19 residues long.

The CDR3 bases are TGCGCCAGCAGCCAAGTACAGGGGCAGGCTGAAGCTTTCTTT. As protein: CASSQVQGQAEAFF. The gene calls are TRBV4-3 and TRBJ1-1; 7 bases line up with TRBD1. V lost 1 base and J lost 6; bases outside the gene matches: 5. This CDR3 is 14 amino acids long. Germline V CDR1 and CDR2: LGHNA, YSLEER.

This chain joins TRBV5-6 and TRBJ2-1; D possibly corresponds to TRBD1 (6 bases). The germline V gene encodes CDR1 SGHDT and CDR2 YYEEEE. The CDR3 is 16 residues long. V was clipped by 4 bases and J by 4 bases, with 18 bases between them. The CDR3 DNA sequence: TGTGCCAGCAGCCCGGAAGTCTGGGGGCGGTACAATGAGCAGTTCTTC. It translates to CASSPEVWGRYNEQFF.

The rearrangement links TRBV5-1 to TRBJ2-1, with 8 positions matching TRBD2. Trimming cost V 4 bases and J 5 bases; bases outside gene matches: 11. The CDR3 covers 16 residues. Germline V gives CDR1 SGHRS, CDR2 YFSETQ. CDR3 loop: CASSLVGARGDNEQFF. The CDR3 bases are TGCGCCAGCAGCCTCGTTGGGGCGCGGGGGGACAATGAGCAGTTCTTC.